This T cell receptor beta chain is drawn from a study of blood T cell repertoires in COVID-19. Study in general: Sites in the United States, Italy and Spain provided acute and convalescent COVID-19 samples. From T cells, B-cell-depleted T cells, or PBMCs came the material, which was cDNA or gDNA.

Trimming removed 5 bases at V and 8 bases at J, with 19 bases between. Germline lookup yields CDR1 MNHEY and CDR2 SVGEGT. This CDR3 region has 15 residues. Measured with immunoSEQ multiplex PCR; TCRdb has only the in-frame clones, and not every one. This table holds approximately 140,000 clones, 87% found once. Participants had their cohort set by participant-reported clinical history. Sequencing was performed on PBMCs or T cells enriched from blood (not recorded which). The receptor comes from a woman aged 40 to 50 who had been exposed to COVID-19. The gene calls are TRBV6-2 or TRBV6-3 and TRBJ2-4; tentatively, D is TRBD1 (8 bases). CDR3 loop: CASSKTGGAAYIQYF. In nucleotides, the CDR3 is TGTGCCAGCAGTAAAACAGGGGGGGCCGCGTACATTCAGTACTTC.